The 9 T cell receptor beta chains below come from one sample, sequenced in a study of early T cells in non-severe SARS-CoV-2 infection. Via MiXCR, TCRdb re-called the 5' RACE reads, giving one row per CDR3 protein. The sample consists of about 35,000 distinct CDR3 sequences, around 7% of them appearing once. What was sequenced was whole blood. All receptors come from an adult who was a healthcare worker with PCR-confirmed SARS-CoV-2 infection or an uninfected control (not recorded which).

This clonotype was recorded many times. The genes are TRBV6-5 and TRBJ1-1; D is unresolved. The ends were cut back, 6 bases at V and 3 bases at J, with 11 bases in the middle. The germline V gene encodes CDR1 MNHEY and CDR2 SVGAGI. This CDR3 is 13 amino acids long. The CDR3 DNA is TGTGCCAGCAGCCGTGGGAGGGACACTGAAGCTTTCTTT. This translates into CASSRGRDTEAFF.

The CDR3 sequence: CASSVGSSLIYEQYF. CDR3 in DNA: TGTGCCAGCAGCGTAGGTAGTAGCCTAATCTACGAGCAGTACTTC. The chain links TRBV9 to TRBJ2-7; no clear D gene. The CDR3 sequence is 15 residues long. Germline CDR1 and CDR2: SGDLS and YYNGEE. V lost 0 bases and J lost 3, with 13 bases in between.

In its sample, this clonotype was seen many times. V is TRBV19 and J is TRBJ2-1; TRBD1 matches at 8 bases. The V gene's germline CDR1 is LNHDA and CDR2 SQIVND (reference sequence). This CDR3 is built from 15 residues. The junction had 6 bases not matched to a gene; V was cut back by 6 bases and J by 2 bases. CDR3 nucleotide sequence: TGTGCCAGTAGCACAGGACAGGGCCCCTACAATGAGCAGTTCTTC. Encoded protein: CASSTGQGPYNEQFF.

This clonotype has a count of ten or more. The chain is built from TRBV11-2 and TRBJ1-5; TRBD1 matches 11 bases. With 3 bases clipped from V and 2 bases from J, the junction kept 3 bases outside the gene matches. The CDR3 runs 16 residues. The germline gives CDR1 SGHAT, CDR2 FQNNGV. This CDR3 is CASSFGQGAGNQPQHF. DNA for the CDR3: TGTGCCAGCAGCTTCGGACAGGGGGCTGGCAATCAGCCCCAGCATTTT. The whole variable domain, remainder taken from reference TRBV11-2 and TRBJ1-5, is EAGVAQSPRYKIIEKRQSVAFWCNPISGHATLYWYQQILGQGPKLLIQFQNNGVVDDSQLPKDRFSAERLKGVDSTLKIQPAKLEDSAVYLCASSFGQGAGNQPQHFGDGTRLSIL.

In its sample, this clonotype was seen many times. The rearrangement links TRBV7-9 to TRBJ1-5, with D unclear. CDR3 length: 14 residues. Trimming took off 1 base at V and 2 bases at J, with 6 bases between the two ends. Germline V lookup: CDR1 SEHNR, CDR2 FQNEAQ (reference sequence). CDR3 sequence: CASSLGQGNQPQHF. CDR3 coding DNA: TGTGCCAGCAGCTTAGGACAAGGCAATCAGCCCCAGCATTTT.

The chain recombines TRBV20-1 with TRBJ2-1, with 7 positions matching TRBD2. This CDR3 has 10 residues. The J segment lost 10 bases and the V segment lost 3 bases, leaving 0 bases of the junction unmatched. Germline V CDR1 and CDR2: DFQATT, SNEGSKA (reference sequence). CDR3 loop: CSASGREQFF. The CDR3 coding sequence is TGCAGTGCTAGCGGGAGGGAGCAGTTCTTC.

The chain uses TRBV12-3 or TRBV12-4 and TRBJ1-1; D ambiguous. V lost 1 base to trimming and J lost 7 bases, with 7 bases between them. There are 12 residues in the CDR3. The CDR3 loop is CASSLVGNEAFF. CDR3 nucleotides: TGTGCCAGCAGTTTAGTCGGCAATGAAGCTTTCTTT.

V usage is TRBV12-3 or TRBV12-4 and J usage is TRBJ2-2; D perhaps matches TRBD2 (5 bases). This CDR3 contains 14 residues. V dropped 3 bases and J dropped 5 bases, with 10 bases sitting between them. In DNA, the CDR3 is TGTGCCAGCAGTTTGAGGGAAGGGACCGGGGAGCTGTTTTTT. It codes for CASSLREGTGELFF.

This clonotype was found many times. The gene calls are TRBV19 and TRBJ2-3; D remains ambiguous. The V end was cut by 2 bases, the J end by 3 bases, with 12 bases between. CDR1 is LNHDA and CDR2 is SQIVND in the germline V gene (reference sequence). The CDR3 has 15 amino acids. Here the CDR3 reads CASSIQASKTDTQYF. Here the CDR3 DNA reads TGTGCCAGTAGTATACAGGCTTCGAAGACAGATACGCAGTATTTT.